The subject of this entry is one T cell receptor beta chain. Its target is not known. The source of the sample is a study of CD8+ T cells in alopecia areata. Study context: The percentage of affected scalp area served as the score of severity for treated patients.

The sample's treatment: oral pan-JAK inhibitor, 5-10 mg twice daily. Specimens obtained from alopecia areata patients comprised lesional scalp punch biopsies and peripheral blood. Findings and caveats of the study: Affected scalp, especially in alopecia totalis/universalis, had a higher clonality than normal scalp did.

RNA was extracted and reverse transcribed into cDNA as the sequencing template. Profiling relied on immunoSEQ multiplex PCR, and the TCRdb table lists in-frame clones only, not all of them. Of 200,000 or so clones in the sample, less than 45% were seen once. The specimen was CD4+ T cells sorted from blood, collected between weeks 36 and 40, from a patient treated with tofacitinib. The source is a human donor with alopecia areata.

CDR3 sequence reads: CSVGATSEQFF. Here the CDR3 DNA reads TGCAGCGTTGGAGCCACCAGTGAGCAGTTCTTC. The J gene is TRBJ2-1, the V gene TRBV29-1; D unclear. Trimming stripped 4 bases from V and 9 bases from J, with 10 bases between. CDR1 and CDR2 from the germline V gene are SQVTM and ANQGSEA. CDR3 size: 11 residues.